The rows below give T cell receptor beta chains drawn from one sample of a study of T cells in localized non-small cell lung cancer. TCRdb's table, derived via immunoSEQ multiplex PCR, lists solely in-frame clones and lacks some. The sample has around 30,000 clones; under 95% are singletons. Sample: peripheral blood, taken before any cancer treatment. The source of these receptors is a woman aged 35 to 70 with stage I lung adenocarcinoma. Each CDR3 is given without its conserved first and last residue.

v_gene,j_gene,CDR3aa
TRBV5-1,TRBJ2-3,ASSFGGGGADTQY
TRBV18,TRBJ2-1,ASSPIIPGTSSYNEQF
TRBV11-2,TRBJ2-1,ASSLELLDRDHEQF
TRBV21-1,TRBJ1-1,ASRGRGPEAF
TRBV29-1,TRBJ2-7,SVGDGRDYEQY
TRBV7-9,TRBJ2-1,ASSSVGGRNEQF
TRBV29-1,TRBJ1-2,SVGGGGDYGYT
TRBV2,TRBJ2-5,ASSRTGVRKETQY
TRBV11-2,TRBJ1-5,ASSLGNRQGRNQPQH
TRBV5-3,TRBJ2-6,ARSPFQVPGVLAGPPSGANVLT
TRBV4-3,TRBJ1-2,ASSHGQGGFGYGYT
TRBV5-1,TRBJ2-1,ASSPAGGVSYNEQF
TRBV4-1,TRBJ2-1,ASSQEGQGGYNEQF
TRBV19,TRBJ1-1,ASSIGTGMNTEAF
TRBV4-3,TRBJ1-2,ASSQDGTSGYGYT
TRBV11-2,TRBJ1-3,ASSLGAAGSGNTIY
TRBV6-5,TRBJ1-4,ASSYSEGNEKLF
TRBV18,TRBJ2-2,ASSPAVQANTGELF
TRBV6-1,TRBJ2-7,ASASFPGTYEQY
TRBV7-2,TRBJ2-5,ASSLGGEATQY
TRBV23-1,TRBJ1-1,ASSQDTGGEAF
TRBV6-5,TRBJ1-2,ASSYSTGGYT
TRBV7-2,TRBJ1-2,ASSSLDRAGNYGYT
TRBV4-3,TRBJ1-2,ASSLGAGGGYT
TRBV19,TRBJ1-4,ASKFRGRETEKLF
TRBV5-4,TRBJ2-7,ASSLGTSGRVRQY
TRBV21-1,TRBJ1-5,ASNTTEEYSNQPQH
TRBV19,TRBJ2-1,ASSIVPTSEQF
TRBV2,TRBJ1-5,ASSGDRVRLPQH
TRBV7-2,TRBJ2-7,ASSPQRSSGRAVYEQY
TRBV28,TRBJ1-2,ASRQGANGYT
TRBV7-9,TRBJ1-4,ASSPQTGTNEKLF
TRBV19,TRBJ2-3,ASSRDAAKPQY
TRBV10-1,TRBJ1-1,ASSTQGDTEAF
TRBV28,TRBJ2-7,ASKFGPSPHEQY
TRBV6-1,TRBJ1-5,ASYRAGGNQPQH
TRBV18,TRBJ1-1,ASSPQGQMNTEAF
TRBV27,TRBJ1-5,ASSLRIYQPQH
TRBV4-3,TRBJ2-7,ASSYRDSYYEQY
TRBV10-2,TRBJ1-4,ASRAHRGFNEKLF
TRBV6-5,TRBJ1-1,ASSYSGRLTEAF
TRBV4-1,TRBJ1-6,ASSQGLLRGTKDSPLH
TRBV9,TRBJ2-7,ASSSAGRPYEQY
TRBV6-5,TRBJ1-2,ASSRDRVDGYT
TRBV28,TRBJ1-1,ASGLPGGGRTEAF
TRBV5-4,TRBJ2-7,ASSLLSGRPPYEQY
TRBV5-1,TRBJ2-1,ASSIVGDYNEQF
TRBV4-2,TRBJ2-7,ASSLGQGSYEQY
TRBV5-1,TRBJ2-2,ASSLDGGELF
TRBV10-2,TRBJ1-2,AAKGTGSLYGYT
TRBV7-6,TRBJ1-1,ASSSWGQTEAF
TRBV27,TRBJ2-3,ATWTGGGTDTQY
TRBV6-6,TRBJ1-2,ASRLTTGGYGYT
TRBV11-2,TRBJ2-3,ASSLVGGGTTDTQY
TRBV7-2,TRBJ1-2,ASSPGQNYGYT
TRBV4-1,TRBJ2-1,ASSLYNEQF
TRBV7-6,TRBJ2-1,ASSLAHIYNEQF